This T cell receptor (beta chain) was recovered during a study of T-cell memory formation after mild COVID-19. Study as a whole: Clusters of TCRs were largely donor specific. Study-wide results and caveats: Clones that got smaller from day 15 to 85 had even CD4/CD8, while clones growing later tipped toward CD4+. Specificity for SARS-CoV-2 was not confirmed among the second-wave clones peaking on day 37.

Each CDR3 protein is one row after TCRdb ran MiXCR on the 5' RACE reads. The sample includes hundreds of thousands of distinct CDR3 sequences, approximately 15% seen only once; the top ten take roughly a fifth. This CDR3 region has 13 residues. Germline loops: CDR1 MDHEN, CDR2 SYDVKM. V lost 3 bases and J lost 9, with 12 bases in between. This clonotype was recorded at least ten times. Its antigen is not known. The sequenced sample consisted of PBMCs or a T cell subset sorted from them (not recorded which). V usage is TRBV28 and J usage is TRBJ2-4; D is ambiguous. This receptor was identified in a man younger than 35 who had mild COVID-19 (a few samples of this study predate the infection). Cell type and time point are not known. This CDR3 is CASSFKLGGIQYF. Here the CDR3 DNA reads TGTGCCAGCAGTTTTAAGCTAGGCGGCATTCAGTACTTC.